These 17 T cell receptor beta chains came from one sample sequenced in a study of T cell responses to AZD1222 COVID-19 vaccine. TCRdb's copy holds only in-frame clones and misses some; the assay was immunoSEQ multiplex PCR. The repertoire holds 180,000 or so clones, with 80% to 95% as singletons. Sequenced here: peripheral blood, sampled 28 days after the second AZD1222 dose. These receptors all come from an adult who received the AZD1222 COVID-19 vaccine.

The chain recombines TRBV6-6 with TRBJ2-7; no clear D gene. The V gene lost 6 bases and the J gene lost 2 bases, with 20 bases spanning the gap. The CDR3 loop spans 16 amino acids. Germline V gene sequence: CDR1 MNHNY, CDR2 SVGAGI (reference sequence). CDR3 nucleotides: TGTGCCAGCAGAGACACCCCGGCTACAGTTGCCTACGAGCAGTACTTC. Its translation is CASRDTPATVAYEQYF.

The chain joins TRBV9 to TRBJ1-2; 11 nucleotides align to TRBD1. This CDR3 spans 16 amino acids. J lost 3 bases, V lost 4 bases, and 8 bases had no gene match. CDR1 is SGDLS, CDR2 YYNGEE, per germline. Here the CDR3 reads CASSPTGQGAHYGYTF. The CDR3 DNA reads TGTGCCAGCAGCCCAACCGGACAGGGGGCACACTATGGCTACACCTTC.

The chain recombines TRBV5-1 with TRBJ1-1; 8 positions match TRBD1. The trim removed 4 bases at V and 1 base at J, leaving 6 bases unmatched. The CDR3 runs 15 residues. Germline V gene lookup returns CDR1 SGHRS and CDR2 YFSETQ. CDR3 nucleotides: TGCGCCAGCAGCCGGAGACAGGGGAGGAACACTGAAGCTTTCTTT. It specifies CASSRRQGRNTEAFF.

This clone is a singleton in its sample. The chain combines TRBV6-5 with TRBJ1-5; weak D call: TRBD1 (6 bases). CDR1 and CDR2 (germline): MNHEY, SVGAGI. The CDR3 length is 15 residues. The V end lost 6 bases, the J end lost 7 bases, and 19 bases lay between the germline ends. Here the CDR3 DNA reads TGTGCCAGCAGGAATAGGGGGGCGGTGGGACAGCCCCAGCATTTT. It specifies CASRNRGAVGQPQHF.

In DNA, the CDR3 is TGTGCCAGCAGCCAAGGGGCTAGCGGGGGATACGAGCAGTACTTC. Its protein product is CASSQGASGGYEQYF. The chain uses TRBV7-2 and TRBJ2-7; 10 positions agree with TRBD2. This CDR3 region has 15 residues. V lost 5 bases to trimming and J lost 4 bases; unmatched junction nucleotides: 8. CDR1 SGHTA and CDR2 FQGNSA come from the germline V gene.

The chain links TRBV25-1 to TRBJ2-6; D is ambiguous. Germline V gives CDR1 MGHDK, CDR2 SYGVNS. This CDR3 is built from 14 residues. V lost 4 bases to trimming and J lost 0 bases, with 4 bases between them. This CDR3 reads CASSVGSGANVLTF. The CDR3 bases are TGTGCCAGCAGTGTAGGCTCTGGGGCCAACGTCCTGACTTTC.

This chain links TRBV12-3 or TRBV12-4 with TRBJ1-5; D gene uncertain. The CDR3 runs 13 residues. Between the trimmed V and J ends, which lost 10 bases and 1 base, there was a span of 11 bases. This CDR3 reads CATSTESNQPQHF. The CDR3 DNA reads as TGTGCCACCTCGACCGAGAGCAATCAGCCCCAGCATTTT.

The V and J genes are TRBV10-2 and TRBJ1-1; D possibly corresponds to TRBD1 (6 bases). V was clipped by 4 bases and J by 0 bases, with 12 bases between them. The CDR3 has 15 amino acids. The germline CDR1 and CDR2 sequences are WSHSY and SAAADI. The CDR3 bases are TGCGCCAGCAGTGCCTCGACAGGATTGAACACTGAAGCTTTCTTT. As protein: CASSASTGLNTEAFF.

The rearrangement uses TRBV6-5 and TRBJ1-3, with 9 positions matching TRBD1. After removal of 6 bases from V and 8 bases from J, the junction contained 5 bases not matched to a gene. Germline CDR1 reads MNHEY; CDR2 reads SVGAGI. The CDR3 is 13 amino acids. The CDR3: CASRGTGMHTIYF. In DNA form, the CDR3 reads TGTGCCAGCAGAGGGACAGGGATGCACACCATATATTTT.

A single count supports this clone. The V and J genes are TRBV4-1 and TRBJ2-1; 14 bases agree with TRBD2. CDR1 is MGHRA and CDR2 is YSYEKL in the germline V gene. V was pared by 4 bases and J by 0 bases, with 8 bases of the junction left unmatched. The CDR3 length is 19 residues. As DNA, the CDR3 is TGCGCCAGCAGCCCCATTGGACTAGCGGGAGGTAGCTCCTACAATGAGCAGTTCTTC. Translated: CASSPIGLAGGSSYNEQFF.

This CDR3 reads CATSRGGHLSTDTQYF. The CDR3 region has the DNA TGTGCCACCAGCAGAGGGGGACACCTTAGCACAGATACGCAGTATTTT. The chain joins TRBV15 to TRBJ2-3; TRBD1 is a possible D gene (6 bases). This CDR3 has 16 amino acids. Germline V gives CDR1 LNHNV, CDR2 YYDKDF (reference sequence). V was clipped by 1 base and J by 0 bases, with 11 bases between them.

J is TRBJ1-2 and V is TRBV3-1 (or the pseudogene TRBV3-2); D is undetermined. The CDR3 is 15 amino acids. The V gene lost 1 base and the J gene lost 8 bases, with 17 bases spanning the gap. CDR1 and CDR2 (germline): LGHDT, YNNKEL (reference sequence). This chain's CDR3 is CASSQGAGSAGGYTF. The CDR3 DNA reads as TGTGCCAGCAGCCAAGGGGCTGGGAGCGCGGGGGGCTACACCTTC.

This chain links TRBV2 with TRBJ1-1, with D hard to call. V dropped 4 bases and J dropped 3 bases, with 12 bases sitting between them. CDR3 length: 14 residues. Germline V CDR1 and CDR2: SNHLY, FYNNEI. The CDR3 is CASSGGGRDTEAFF. For the CDR3, the DNA is TGTGCCAGCAGTGGAGGAGGGCGAGACACTGAAGCTTTCTTT.

This clone was observed a single time. The chain recombines TRBV7-2 with TRBJ2-1, with 10 bases lining up with TRBD2. The V gene end was trimmed by 0 bases and the J gene end by 8 bases; junction bases not matched to a gene: 4. This CDR3 region has 15 residues. The germline CDR1 and CDR2 sequences are SGHTA and FQGNSA. The CDR3 DNA follows: TGTGCCAGCAGCTTAGCAGCGGGGGGGTACGATGAGCAGTTCTTC. Protein sequence: CASSLAAGGYDEQFF.

The chain has TRBV27 and TRBJ2-1; D is possibly TRBD1 (6 bases). There are 16 residues in the CDR3. Trimming removed 3 bases from V and 3 bases from J, with 15 bases in between. CDR1 is MNHEY, CDR2 SMNVEV, per germline (reference sequence). The CDR3 here is CASSFSTGTLYNEQFF. CDR3 in DNA: TGTGCCAGCAGTTTTTCGACCGGGACACTCTACAATGAGCAGTTCTTC.

The chain links TRBV5-1 to TRBJ2-3; 7 bases match TRBD2. CDR1 is SGHRS and CDR2 is YFSETQ in the germline V gene. The CDR3 is 16 amino acids. V was clipped by 0 bases and J by 1 base; unmatched bases: 5. CDR3 bases: TGCGCCAGCAGCTTGGCCGGCGGGGGTCGCACAGATACGCAGTATTTT. Translated, it gives CASSLAGGGRTDTQYF.

V is TRBV28 and J is TRBJ2-7; D remains ambiguous. Germline V lookup: CDR1 MDHEN, CDR2 SYDVKM. The CDR3 loop spans 13 amino acids. Trimming took off 5 bases at V and 0 bases at J, with 8 bases between the two ends. CDR3 nucleotide sequence: TGTGCCAGCAGTCTTCCCAGCTCCTACGAGCAGTACTTC. Its protein is CASSLPSSYEQYF.